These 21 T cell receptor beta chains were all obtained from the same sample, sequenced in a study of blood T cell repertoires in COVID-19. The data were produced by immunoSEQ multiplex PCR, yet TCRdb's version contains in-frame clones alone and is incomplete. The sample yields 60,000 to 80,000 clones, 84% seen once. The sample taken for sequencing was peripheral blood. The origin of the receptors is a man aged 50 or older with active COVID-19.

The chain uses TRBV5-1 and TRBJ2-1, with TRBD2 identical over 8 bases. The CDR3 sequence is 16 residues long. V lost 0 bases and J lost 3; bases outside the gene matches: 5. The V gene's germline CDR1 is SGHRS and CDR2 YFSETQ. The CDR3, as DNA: TGCGCCAGCAGCTTGGAAGCGCGGGGGGACTACAATGAGCAGTTCTTC. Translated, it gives CASSLEARGDYNEQFF.

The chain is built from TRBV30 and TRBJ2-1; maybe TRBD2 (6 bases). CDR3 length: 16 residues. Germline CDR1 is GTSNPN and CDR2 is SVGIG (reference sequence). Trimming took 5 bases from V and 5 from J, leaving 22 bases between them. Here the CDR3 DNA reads TGTGCCTGGGATCCTCTGGGGGGTAATGGAAACAATGAGCAGTTCTTC. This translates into CAWDPLGGNGNNEQFF.

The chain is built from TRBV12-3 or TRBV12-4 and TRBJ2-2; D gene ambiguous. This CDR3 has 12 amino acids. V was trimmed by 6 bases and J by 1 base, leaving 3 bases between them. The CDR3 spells CASSMNTGELFF. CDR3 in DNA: TGTGCCAGCAGCATGAACACCGGGGAGCTGTTTTTT.

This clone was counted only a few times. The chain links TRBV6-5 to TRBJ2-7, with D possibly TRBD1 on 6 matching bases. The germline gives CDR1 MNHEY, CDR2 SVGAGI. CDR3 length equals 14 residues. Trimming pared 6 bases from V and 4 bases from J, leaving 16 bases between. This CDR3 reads CASRPGERKYEQYF. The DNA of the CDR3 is TGTGCCAGCAGGCCAGGGGAGAGAAAGTACGAGCAGTACTTC.

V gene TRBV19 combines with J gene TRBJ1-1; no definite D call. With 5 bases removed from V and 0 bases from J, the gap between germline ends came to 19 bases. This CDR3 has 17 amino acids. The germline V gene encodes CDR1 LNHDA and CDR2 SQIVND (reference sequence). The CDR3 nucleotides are TGTGCCAGTAGTCCACGGACCCGAACGGGGATGAACACTGAAGCTTTCTTT. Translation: CASSPRTRTGMNTEAFF.

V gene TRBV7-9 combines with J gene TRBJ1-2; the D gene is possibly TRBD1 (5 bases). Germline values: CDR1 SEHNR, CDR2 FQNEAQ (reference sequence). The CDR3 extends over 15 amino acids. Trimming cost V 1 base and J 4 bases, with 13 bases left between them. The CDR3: CASSLGRAGFYGYTF. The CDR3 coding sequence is TGTGCCAGCAGCTTAGGTCGGGCAGGGTTCTATGGCTACACCTTC.

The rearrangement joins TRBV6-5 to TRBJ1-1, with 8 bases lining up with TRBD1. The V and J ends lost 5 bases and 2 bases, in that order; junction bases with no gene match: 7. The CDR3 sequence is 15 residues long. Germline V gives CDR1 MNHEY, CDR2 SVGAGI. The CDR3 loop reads CASSRRTGGNTEAFF. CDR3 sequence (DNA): TGTGCCAGCAGTCGGCGAACAGGGGGAAACACTGAAGCTTTCTTT.

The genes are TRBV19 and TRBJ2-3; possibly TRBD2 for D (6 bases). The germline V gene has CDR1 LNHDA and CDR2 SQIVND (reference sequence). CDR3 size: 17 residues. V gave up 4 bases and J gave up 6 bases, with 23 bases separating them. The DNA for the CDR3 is TGTGCCAGTAGTACAGGGACTGGGAGAATTCGATCGGATACGCAGTATTTT. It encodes CASSTGTGRIRSDTQYF.

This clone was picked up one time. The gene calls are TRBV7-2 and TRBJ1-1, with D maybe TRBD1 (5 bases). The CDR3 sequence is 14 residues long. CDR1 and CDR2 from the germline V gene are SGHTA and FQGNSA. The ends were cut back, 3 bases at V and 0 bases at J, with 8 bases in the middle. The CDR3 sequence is CASSLLTVNTEAFF. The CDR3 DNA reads TGTGCCAGCAGCTTGCTGACAGTGAACACTGAAGCTTTCTTT.

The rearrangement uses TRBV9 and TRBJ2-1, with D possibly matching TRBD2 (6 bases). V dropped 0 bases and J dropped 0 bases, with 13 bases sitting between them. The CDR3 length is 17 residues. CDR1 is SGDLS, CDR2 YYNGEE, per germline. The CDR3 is CASSVVNGRGSYNEQFF. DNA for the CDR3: TGTGCCAGCAGCGTAGTTAACGGGAGAGGCTCCTACAATGAGCAGTTCTTC. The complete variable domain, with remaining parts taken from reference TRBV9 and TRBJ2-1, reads DSGVTQTPKHLITATGQRVTLRCSPRSGDLSVYWYQQSLDQGLQFLIQYYNGEERAKGNILERFSAQQFPDLHSELNLSSLELGDSALYFCASSVVNGRGSYNEQFFGPGTRLTVL.

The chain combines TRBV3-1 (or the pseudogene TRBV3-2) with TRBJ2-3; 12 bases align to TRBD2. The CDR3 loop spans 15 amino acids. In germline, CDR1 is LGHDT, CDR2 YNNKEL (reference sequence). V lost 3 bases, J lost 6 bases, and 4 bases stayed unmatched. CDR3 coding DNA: TGTGCCAGCAGCCACCTAGCGGGGGGGCCTGATACGCAGTATTTT. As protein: CASSHLAGGPDTQYF.

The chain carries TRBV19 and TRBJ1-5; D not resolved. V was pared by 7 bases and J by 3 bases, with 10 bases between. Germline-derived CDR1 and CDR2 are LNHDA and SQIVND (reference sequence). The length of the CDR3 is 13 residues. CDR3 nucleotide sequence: TGTGCCAGTAACGGTTACTACAATCAGCCCCAGCATTTT. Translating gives CASNGYYNQPQHF.

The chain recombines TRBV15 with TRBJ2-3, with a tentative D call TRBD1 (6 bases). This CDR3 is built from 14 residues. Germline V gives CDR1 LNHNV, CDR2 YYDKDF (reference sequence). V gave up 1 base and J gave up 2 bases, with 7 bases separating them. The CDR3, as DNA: TGTGCCACCAGCAGAGGGGACACCACAGATACGCAGTATTTT. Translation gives CATSRGDTTDTQYF. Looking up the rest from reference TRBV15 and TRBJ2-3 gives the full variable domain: DAMVIQNPRYQVTQFGKPVTLSCSQTLNHNVMYWYQQKSSQAPKLLFHYYDKDFNNEADTPDNFQSRRPNTSFCFLDIRSPGLGDTAMYLCATSRGDTTDTQYFGPGTRLTVL.

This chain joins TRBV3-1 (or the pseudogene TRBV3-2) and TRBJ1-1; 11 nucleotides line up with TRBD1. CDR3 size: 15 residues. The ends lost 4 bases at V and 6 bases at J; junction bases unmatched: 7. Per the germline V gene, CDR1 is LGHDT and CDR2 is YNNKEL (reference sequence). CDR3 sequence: CASSPRDRGGPEAFF. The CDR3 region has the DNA TGTGCCAGCAGCCCCCGGGACAGGGGGGGTCCTGAAGCTTTCTTT.

CDR3 region: CAISVAGTGELFF. The CDR3 coding sequence is TGTGCCATCAGTGTAGCGGGAACCGGGGAGCTGTTTTTT. The chain combines TRBV10-3 with TRBJ2-2; TRBD2 agrees at 8 bases. The germline V gene has CDR1 ENHRY and CDR2 SYGVKD. The CDR3 spans 13 residues. V gave up 4 bases and J gave up 5 bases; unmatched junction bases: 0.

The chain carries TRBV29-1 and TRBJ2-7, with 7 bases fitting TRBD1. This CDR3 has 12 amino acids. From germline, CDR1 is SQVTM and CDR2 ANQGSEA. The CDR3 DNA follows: TGCAGTTACAGGGGAATATCCTACGAGCAGTACTTC. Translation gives CSYRGISYEQYF.

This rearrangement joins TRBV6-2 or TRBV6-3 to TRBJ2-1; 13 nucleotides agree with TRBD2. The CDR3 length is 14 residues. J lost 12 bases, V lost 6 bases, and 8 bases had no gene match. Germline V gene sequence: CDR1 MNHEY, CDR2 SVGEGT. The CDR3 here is CASSTSGGALGQFF. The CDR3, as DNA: TGTGCCAGCAGCACTAGCGGGGGGGCCCTCGGGCAGTTCTTC.

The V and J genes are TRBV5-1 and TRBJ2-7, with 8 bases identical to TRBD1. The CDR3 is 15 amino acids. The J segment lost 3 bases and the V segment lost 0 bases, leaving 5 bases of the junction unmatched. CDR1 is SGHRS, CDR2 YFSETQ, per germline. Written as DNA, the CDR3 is TGCGCCAGCAGCTTGGCAGGGACAGGAAGCTACGAGCAGTACTTC. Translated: CASSLAGTGSYEQYF.

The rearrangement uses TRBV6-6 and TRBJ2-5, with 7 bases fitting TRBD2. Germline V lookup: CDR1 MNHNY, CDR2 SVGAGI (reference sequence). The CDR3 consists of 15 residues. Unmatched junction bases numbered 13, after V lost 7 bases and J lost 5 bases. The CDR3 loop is CASISTSPRGETQYF. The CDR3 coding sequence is TGTGCCAGCATTTCGACTAGCCCGAGAGGGGAGACCCAGTACTTC.

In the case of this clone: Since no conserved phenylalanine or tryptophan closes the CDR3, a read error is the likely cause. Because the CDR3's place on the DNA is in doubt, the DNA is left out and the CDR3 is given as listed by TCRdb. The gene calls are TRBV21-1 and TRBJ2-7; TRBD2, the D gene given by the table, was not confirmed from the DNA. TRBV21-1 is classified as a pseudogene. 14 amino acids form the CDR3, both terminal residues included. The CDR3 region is CASSKNPPVELASC.

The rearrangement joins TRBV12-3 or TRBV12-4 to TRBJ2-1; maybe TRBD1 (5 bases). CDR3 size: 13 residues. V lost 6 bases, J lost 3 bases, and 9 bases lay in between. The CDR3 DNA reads TGTGCCAGCAGACTGACAGACTACAATGAGCAGTTCTTC. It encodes CASRLTDYNEQFF.